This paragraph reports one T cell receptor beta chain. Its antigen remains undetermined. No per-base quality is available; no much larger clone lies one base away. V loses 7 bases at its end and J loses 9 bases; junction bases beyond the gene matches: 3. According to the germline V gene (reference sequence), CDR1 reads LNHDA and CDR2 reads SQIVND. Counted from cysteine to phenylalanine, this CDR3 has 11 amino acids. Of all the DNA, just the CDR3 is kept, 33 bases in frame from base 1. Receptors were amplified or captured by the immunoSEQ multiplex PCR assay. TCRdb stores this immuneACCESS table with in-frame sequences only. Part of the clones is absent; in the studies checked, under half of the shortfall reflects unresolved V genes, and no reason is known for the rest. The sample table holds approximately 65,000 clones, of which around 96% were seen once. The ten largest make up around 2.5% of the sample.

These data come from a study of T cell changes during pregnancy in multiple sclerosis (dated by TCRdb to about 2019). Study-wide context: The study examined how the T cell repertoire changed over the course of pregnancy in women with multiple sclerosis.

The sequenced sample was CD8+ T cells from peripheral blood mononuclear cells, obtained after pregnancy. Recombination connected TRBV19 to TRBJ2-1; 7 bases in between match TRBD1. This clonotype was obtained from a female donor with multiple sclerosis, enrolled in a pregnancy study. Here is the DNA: TGTGCCAGTAAAGGGGGCGGTGAGCAGTTCTTC. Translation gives CASKGGGEQFF.